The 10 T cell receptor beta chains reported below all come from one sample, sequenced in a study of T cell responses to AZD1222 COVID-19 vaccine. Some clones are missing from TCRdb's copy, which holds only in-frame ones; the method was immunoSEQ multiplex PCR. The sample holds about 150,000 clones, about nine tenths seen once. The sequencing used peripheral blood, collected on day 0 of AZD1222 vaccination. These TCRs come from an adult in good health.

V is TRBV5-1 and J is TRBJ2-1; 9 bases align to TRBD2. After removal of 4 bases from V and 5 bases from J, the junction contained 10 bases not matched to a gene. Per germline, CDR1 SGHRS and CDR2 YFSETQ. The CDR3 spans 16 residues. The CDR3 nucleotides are TGCGCCAGCAGCCTGATTAGCGGGGGACCCAACAATGAGCAGTTCTTC. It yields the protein CASSLISGGPNNEQFF.

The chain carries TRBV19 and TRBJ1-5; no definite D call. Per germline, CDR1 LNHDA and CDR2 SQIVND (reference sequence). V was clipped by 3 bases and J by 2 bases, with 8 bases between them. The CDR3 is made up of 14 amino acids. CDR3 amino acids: CASSIGLGNQPQHF. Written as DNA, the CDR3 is TGTGCCAGTAGTATCGGGTTGGGCAATCAGCCCCAGCATTTT. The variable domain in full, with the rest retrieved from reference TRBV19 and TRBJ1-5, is DGGITQSPKYLFRKEGQNVTLSCEQNLNHDAMYWYRQDPGQGLRLIYYSQIVNDFQKGDIAEGYSVSREKKESFPLTVTSAQKNPTAFYLCASSIGLGNQPQHFGDGTRLSIL.

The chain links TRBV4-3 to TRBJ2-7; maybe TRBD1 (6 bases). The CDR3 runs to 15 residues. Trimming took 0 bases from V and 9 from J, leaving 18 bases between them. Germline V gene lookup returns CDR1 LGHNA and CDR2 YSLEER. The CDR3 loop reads CASSQDRDTHPRQYF. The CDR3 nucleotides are TGCGCCAGCAGCCAAGATCGGGACACCCACCCTAGGCAGTACTTC.

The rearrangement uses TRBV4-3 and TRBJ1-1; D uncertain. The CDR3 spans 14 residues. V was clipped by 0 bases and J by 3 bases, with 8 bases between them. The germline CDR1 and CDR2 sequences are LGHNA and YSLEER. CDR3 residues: CASSQDGRDTEAFF. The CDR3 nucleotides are TGCGCCAGCAGCCAAGATGGGAGGGACACTGAAGCTTTCTTT.

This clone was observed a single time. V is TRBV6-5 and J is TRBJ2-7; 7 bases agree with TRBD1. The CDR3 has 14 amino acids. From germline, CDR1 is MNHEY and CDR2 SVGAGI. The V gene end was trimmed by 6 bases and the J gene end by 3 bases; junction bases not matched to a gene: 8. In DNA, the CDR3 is TGTGCCAGCAGGCCGACAGGGTTGGACTACGAGCAGTACTTC. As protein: CASRPTGLDYEQYF.

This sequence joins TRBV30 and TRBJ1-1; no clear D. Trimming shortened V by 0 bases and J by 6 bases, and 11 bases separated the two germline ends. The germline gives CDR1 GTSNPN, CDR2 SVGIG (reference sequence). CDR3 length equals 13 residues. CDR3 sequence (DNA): TGTGCCTGGAGTGTAGAACGGTTCGCTGAAGCTTTCTTT. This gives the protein CAWSVERFAEAFF.

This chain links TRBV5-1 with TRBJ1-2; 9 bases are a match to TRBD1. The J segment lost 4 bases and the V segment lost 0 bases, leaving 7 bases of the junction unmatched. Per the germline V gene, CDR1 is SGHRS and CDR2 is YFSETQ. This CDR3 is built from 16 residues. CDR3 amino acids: CASSLVDRGIGYGYTF. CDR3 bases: TGCGCCAGCAGCTTGGTCGACAGGGGGATCGGCTATGGCTACACCTTC.

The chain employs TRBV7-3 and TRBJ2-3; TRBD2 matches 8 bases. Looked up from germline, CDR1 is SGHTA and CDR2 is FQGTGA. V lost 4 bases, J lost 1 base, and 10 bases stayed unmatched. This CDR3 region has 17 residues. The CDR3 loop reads CASSSSRGGAGTDTQYF. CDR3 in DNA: TGTGCCAGCAGCTCATCCCGGGGGGGCGCAGGCACAGATACGCAGTATTTT.

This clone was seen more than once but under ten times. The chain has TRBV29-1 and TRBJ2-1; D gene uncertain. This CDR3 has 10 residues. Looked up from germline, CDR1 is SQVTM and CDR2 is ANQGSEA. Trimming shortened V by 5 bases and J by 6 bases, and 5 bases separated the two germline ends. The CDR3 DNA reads TGCAGCGTTCTTGTCAATGAGCAGTTCTTC. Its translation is CSVLVNEQFF.

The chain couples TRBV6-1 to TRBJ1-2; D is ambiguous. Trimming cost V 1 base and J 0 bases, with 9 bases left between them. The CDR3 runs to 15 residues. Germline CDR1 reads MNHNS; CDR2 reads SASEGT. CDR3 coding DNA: TGTGCCAGCAGTGAAGGGGTCAGCCCTAACTATGGCTACACCTTC. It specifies CASSEGVSPNYGYTF.